This T cell receptor beta chain was obtained from a study of T cells in localized non-small cell lung cancer. Broader study findings: A raised T cell density in blood coincided with lengthier overall survival. In adjacent lung, a median approximately 60 of the top 100 tumor clones were found. Analysis by sequencing included only one tumor region, so heterogeneity remains possible.

Germline V gene lookup returns CDR1 GTSNPN and CDR2 SVGIG (reference sequence). This CDR3 region has 13 residues. The V segment lost 1 base and the J segment 0 bases; nucleotides outside the gene matches: 0. On this clone: Its specificity is unknown.

The method was immunoSEQ multiplex PCR; TCRdb's version includes in-frame clones alone and lacks a portion of them. The sample has more than 5,000 clones, roughly 87% seen once; the top ten hold about a sixth. The material sequenced was peripheral blood, taken before any cancer treatment. This TCR derives from a male donor at least 60 years old with stage I lung adenocarcinoma. V usage is TRBV30 and J usage is TRBJ2-7; the match to TRBD1 covers 7 bases. The CDR3 sequence is CAWSGDSSYEQYF. CDR3 DNA: TGTGCCTGGAGTGGGGACAGCTCCTACGAGCAGTACTTC.